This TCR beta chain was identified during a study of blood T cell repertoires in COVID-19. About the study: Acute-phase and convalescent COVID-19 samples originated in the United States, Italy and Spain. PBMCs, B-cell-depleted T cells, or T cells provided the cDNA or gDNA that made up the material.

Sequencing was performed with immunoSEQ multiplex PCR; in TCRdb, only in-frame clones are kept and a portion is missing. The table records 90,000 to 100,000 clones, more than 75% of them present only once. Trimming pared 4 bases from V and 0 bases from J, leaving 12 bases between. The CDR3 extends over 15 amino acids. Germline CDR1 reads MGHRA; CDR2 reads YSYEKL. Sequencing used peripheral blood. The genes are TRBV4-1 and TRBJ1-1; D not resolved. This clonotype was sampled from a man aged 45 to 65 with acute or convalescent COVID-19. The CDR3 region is CASSPSETVNTEAFF. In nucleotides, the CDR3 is TGCGCCAGCAGCCCGTCGGAGACGGTGAACACTGAAGCTTTCTTT.